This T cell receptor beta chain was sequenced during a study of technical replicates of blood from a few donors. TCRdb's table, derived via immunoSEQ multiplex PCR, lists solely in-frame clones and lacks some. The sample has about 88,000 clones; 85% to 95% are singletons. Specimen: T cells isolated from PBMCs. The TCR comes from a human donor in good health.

The CDR3 region has the DNA TGTGCCAGCAGCGTAACGGGCGGGAGAGTCGATACGCAGTATTTT. Protein product: CASSVTGGRVDTQYF. The chain has TRBV9 and TRBJ2-3; 7 bases fit TRBD2. J lost 6 bases, V lost 1 base, and 8 bases had no gene match. The CDR3 length is 15 residues. The germline CDR1 and CDR2 sequences are SGDLS and YYNGEE.